Shown below are 27 T cell receptor beta chains from a single sample sequenced in a study of shared clonotypes between healthy human individuals. Only in-frame clones appear in the TCRdb table, and some are missing; sequencing was by immunoSEQ multiplex PCR. The sample lists about 2.4 million clones; over 85% were seen once. The specimen sequenced was naive CD4+ T cells from PBMCs. Noted subset: CD45RA+ positively selected. These receptors originate from a man aged 18 to 30 in good health. Some clones in this sample may be carry-over from other donors' samples.

The chain joins TRBV6-5 to TRBJ1-5; 7 nucleotides agree with TRBD1. There are 14 residues in the CDR3. Losses at the gene ends were 6 bases for V and 4 bases for J; bases not matched to a gene: 6. From germline, CDR1 is MNHEY and CDR2 SVGAGI. This CDR3 is CASRVAGGNQPQHF. The CDR3 nucleotides are TGTGCCAGCAGGGTCGCAGGGGGTAATCAGCCCCAGCATTTT.

The chain combines TRBV12-5 with TRBJ2-5; D might be TRBD2 (6 bases). V was clipped by 2 bases and J by 5 bases, with 9 bases between them. There are 13 residues in the CDR3. In germline, CDR1 is LGHNT, CDR2 FRNRAP. This CDR3 is CASGLSGVETQYF. Here the CDR3 DNA reads TGTGCTAGTGGTTTGTCGGGAGTGGAGACCCAGTACTTC.

The chain joins TRBV25-1 to TRBJ2-2; 11 nucleotides align to TRBD2. The germline gives CDR1 MGHDK, CDR2 SYGVNS. The CDR3 sequence is 16 residues long. Losses at the gene ends were 4 bases for V and 4 bases for J; bases not matched to a gene: 5. In nucleotides, the CDR3 is TGTGCCAGCAGTGCTAGCGGGAGGACGGGCACCGGGGAGCTGTTTTTT. Amino acids: CASSASGRTGTGELFF.

The CDR3 spells CASSLSNGANYGYTF. In DNA, the CDR3 is TGTGCCAGCAGTTTATCGAACGGAGCTAACTATGGCTACACCTTC. The chain is built from TRBV27 and TRBJ1-2; no definite D call. The V gene lost 0 bases and the J gene lost 0 bases, with 8 bases spanning the gap. Germline lookup yields CDR1 MNHEY and CDR2 SMNVEV (reference sequence). The CDR3 covers 15 residues.

In this sample, this clone turned up a few times. V is TRBV7-3 and J is TRBJ1-1; tentative D call: TRBD1 (6 bases). The CDR3 runs to 13 residues. Germline V lookup: CDR1 SGHTA, CDR2 FQGTGA. V lost 2 bases and J lost 5, with 9 bases in between. In DNA, the CDR3 is TGTGCCAGCAGCTTATACAGGGAAACTGAAGCTTTCTTT. Protein product: CASSLYRETEAFF.

The V and J genes are TRBV27 and TRBJ2-1; D gene ambiguous. Germline CDR1 reads MNHEY; CDR2 reads SMNVEV (reference sequence). This CDR3 contains 15 residues. Trimming stripped 2 bases from V and 2 bases from J, with 10 bases between. DNA for the CDR3: TGTGCCAGCAGTTTACTTAAGAGTCCCTACAATGAGCAGTTCTTC. This sequence encodes CASSLLKSPYNEQFF.

J is TRBJ2-7 and V is TRBV6-1; perhaps TRBD1 as D (6 bases). The germline CDR1 and CDR2 sequences are MNHNS and SASEGT. The CDR3 length is 16 residues. The V and J ends lost 4 bases and 7 bases respectively, with 23 bases between them. The CDR3 DNA sequence: TGTGCCAGCAGTGCCCCAAACAGGGTTTGGTATGGGGAGCAGTACTTC. It yields the protein CASSAPNRVWYGEQYF.

The chain combines TRBV30 with TRBJ2-5; 12 positions agree with TRBD1. CDR3 length: 17 amino acids. After removal of 7 bases from V and 5 bases from J, the junction contained 17 bases not matched to a gene. Germline V gene data show CDR1 as GTSNPN and CDR2 as SVGIG (reference sequence). The CDR3 spells CASPKYTGTGGEETQYF. CDR3 in DNA: TGTGCCTCCCCCAAATATACCGGGACAGGGGGCGAGGAGACCCAGTACTTC.

The chain recombines TRBV5-6 with TRBJ2-3; 8 bases are a match to TRBD2. The CDR3 length is 15 residues. CDR1 is SGHDT, CDR2 YYEEEE, per germline. V was pared by 0 bases and J by 4 bases, with 4 bases of the junction left unmatched. CDR3 nucleotide sequence: TGTGCCAGCAGCTTGGATGGCGGGAGGTCAGATACGCAGTATTTT. This encodes CASSLDGGRSDTQYF.

The chain joins TRBV6-1 to TRBJ1-3; the D is unclear. Germline assignment: CDR1 MNHNS and CDR2 SASEGT. The CDR3 sequence is 15 residues long. The V and J ends lost 4 bases and 0 bases respectively, with 10 bases between them. CDR3 sequence: CASSVVGLSGNTIYF. The CDR3 nucleotides read TGTGCCAGCAGTGTGGTAGGCCTCTCTGGAAACACCATATATTTT.

A remark on this clone: The germline gene is not matched at one end of the junction; a read error may be the cause. J is TRBJ2-1 and V is TRBV27; tentatively, D is TRBD2 (6 bases). This CDR3 contains 15 residues. The germline V gene has CDR1 MNHEY and CDR2 SMNVEV (reference sequence). The CDR3 nucleotides read TGTGCCAGCTGTTTAAGGGGAGGCTCCTACAATGAGCAGTTCTTC. Its protein is CASCLRGGSYNEQFF.

The chain combines TRBV7-6 with TRBJ2-1; 11 bases line up with TRBD2. Germline CDR1 and CDR2: SGHVS and FNYEAQ. Losses at the gene ends were 6 bases for V and 7 bases for J; bases not matched to a gene: 8. The CDR3 totals 15 residues. CDR3 DNA sequence: TGTGCCAGCAGTCCCCCGGGACTAGCGGCAAATGAGCAGTTCTTC. Protein sequence: CASSPPGLAANEQFF.

This sequence joins TRBV27 and TRBJ1-1; TRBD1 matches 7 bases. This CDR3 has 16 amino acids. With 7 bases clipped from V and 4 bases from J, the junction kept 15 bases outside the gene matches. Germline V gene sequence: CDR1 MNHEY, CDR2 SMNVEV (reference sequence). In nucleotides, the CDR3 is TGTGCCAGCAACCGACAGGGAGGGGGGGGGAGCACTGAAGCTTTCTTT. Amino acid sequence: CASNRQGGGGSTEAFF.

The chain is built from TRBV5-6 and TRBJ2-7; weak D call: TRBD2 (7 bases). This CDR3 is 14 amino acids long. Trimming pared 4 bases from V and 3 bases from J, leaving 14 bases between. CDR1 is SGHDT, CDR2 YYEEEE, per germline. The CDR3 spells CASSQQGGDYEQYF. Here the CDR3 DNA reads TGTGCCAGCAGCCAACAAGGGGGGGACTACGAGCAGTACTTC.

This chain links TRBV10-3 with TRBJ1-2; D possibly corresponds to TRBD1 (5 bases). CDR3 length: 16 amino acids. CDR1 is ENHRY and CDR2 is SYGVKD in the germline V gene. V was shortened by 0 bases and J by 4 bases, with 15 bases between the two germline ends. The CDR3 sequence is CAISESRGEEAYGYTF. The CDR3 DNA sequence: TGTGCCATCAGTGAGTCGAGGGGTGAGGAGGCCTATGGCTACACCTTC.

This clone came up a few times. The chain uses TRBV5-4 and TRBJ2-1; D gene ambiguous. Germline assignment: CDR1 SGHNT and CDR2 YYREEE (reference sequence). The germline V and J ends were trimmed by 5 bases and 0 bases, with 15 bases remaining between them. The CDR3 runs 16 residues. CDR3 amino acids: CASSSDSKSSYNEQFF. The CDR3 DNA sequence: TGTGCCAGCAGTTCTGACTCGAAGAGCTCCTACAATGAGCAGTTCTTC.

The V gene is TRBV28, the J gene TRBJ1-2; D call uncertain. The germline V gene encodes CDR1 MDHEN and CDR2 SYDVKM. Deletions cut 5 bases from V and 8 bases from J, with 15 bases between. The CDR3 length is 13 residues. This CDR3 reads CASSPGLNRGYTF. In DNA form, the CDR3 reads TGTGCCAGCAGTCCGGGTCTTAATCGGGGCTACACCTTC.

Concerning this clone itself: Different DNA sequences within this sample yield the same CDR3. The genes are TRBV7-3 and TRBJ2-3; D not certain. V was trimmed by 3 bases and J by 0 bases, leaving 10 bases between them. There are 15 residues in the CDR3. Germline V gene lookup returns CDR1 SGHTA and CDR2 FQGTGA. CDR3 sequence reads: CASSLGGTSTDTQYF. The CDR3 DNA sequence: TGTGCCAGCAGCTTGGGCGGAACTAGCACAGATACGCAGTATTTT.

The chain couples TRBV11-3 to TRBJ2-5, with TRBD2 identical over 7 bases. After removal of 5 bases from V and 3 bases from J, the junction contained 6 bases not matched to a gene. Germline-derived CDR1 and CDR2 are SGHNT and YENEEA. This CDR3 spans 14 amino acids. This CDR3 is CASSPAGVKETQYF. The CDR3 region has the DNA TGTGCCAGCAGCCCGGCGGGGGTTAAAGAGACCCAGTACTTC.

The chain is built from TRBV28 and TRBJ1-5, with a tentative D call TRBD1 (5 bases). V dropped 2 bases and J dropped 0 bases, with 17 bases sitting between them. Germline V gene data show CDR1 as MDHEN and CDR2 as SYDVKM. This CDR3 has 18 amino acids. This chain's CDR3 is CASSLPRQGRYSNQPQHF. CDR3 DNA sequence: TGTGCCAGCAGTTTACCCCGGCAGGGCAGATATAGCAATCAGCCCCAGCATTTT.

This clone came up once. The rearrangement joins TRBV4-2 to TRBJ2-6, with D hard to call. The V end was cut by 2 bases, the J end by 0 bases, with 8 bases between. CDR1 is LGHNA and CDR2 is YNFKEQ in the germline V gene. The CDR3 is 16 residues long. CDR3 in amino acids: CASSQQDSSGANVLTF. The CDR3, as DNA: TGTGCCAGCAGCCAACAGGATAGCTCTGGGGCCAACGTCCTGACTTTC.

This clone occurred a few times. The V gene is TRBV18, the J gene TRBJ1-1, with unresolved D. The CDR3 spans 14 residues. Trimming cost V 2 bases and J 1 base, with 8 bases left between them. Germline lookup yields CDR1 KGHSH and CDR2 LQKENI. CDR3 region: CASSPYSQNTEAFF. DNA of the CDR3: TGTGCCAGCTCACCATACAGTCAGAACACTGAAGCTTTCTTT.

The gene calls are TRBV29-1 and TRBJ1-2; D is possibly TRBD1 (5 bases). This CDR3 is 12 amino acids long. The V end lost 4 bases, the J end lost 4 bases, and 10 bases lay between the germline ends. Germline V CDR1 and CDR2: SQVTM, ANQGSEA. The CDR3 sequence is CSVAGPGYGYTF. As DNA, the CDR3 is TGCAGCGTTGCGGGACCTGGCTATGGCTACACCTTC.

V usage is TRBV10-3 and J usage is TRBJ1-2; D is ambiguous. The V gene's germline CDR1 is ENHRY and CDR2 SYGVKD. V lost 2 bases and J 2 bases, leaving 12 bases between the germline ends. The CDR3 has 15 residues. CDR3 amino acids: CAISEPRRSNYGYTF. For the CDR3, the DNA is TGTGCCATCAGTGAGCCTCGGAGGTCGAACTATGGCTACACCTTC.

The chain joins TRBV20-1 to TRBJ2-5; D not certain. The CDR3 consists of 11 residues. The germline V gene encodes CDR1 DFQATT and CDR2 SNEGSKA (reference sequence). With 7 bases removed from V and 5 bases from J, the gap between germline ends came to 11 bases. CDR3 DNA sequence: TGCAGTGGATTCAGAGTGGAGACCCAGTACTTC. Its translation is CSGFRVETQYF.

Details on this clone: In the same sample, other DNA sequences code for this CDR3. The chain uses TRBV9 and TRBJ2-1, with 14 bases identical to TRBD2. V gave up 0 bases and J gave up 7 bases; unmatched junction bases: 0. This CDR3 region has 15 residues. Germline values: CDR1 SGDLS, CDR2 YYNGEE. Here the CDR3 reads CASSVGTSGRNEQFF. The CDR3 DNA follows: TGTGCCAGCAGCGTAGGGACTAGCGGGAGGAATGAGCAGTTCTTC. Combining the CDR3 with reference TRBV9 and TRBJ2-1 gives the whole variable domain DSGVTQTPKHLITATGQRVTLRCSPRSGDLSVYWYQQSLDQGLQFLIQYYNGEERAKGNILERFSAQQFPDLHSELNLSSLELGDSALYFCASSVGTSGRNEQFFGPGTRLTVL.

CDR3 in amino acids: CASSLSGTPNSGNTIYF. The CDR3 DNA follows: TGTGCCAGCAGCTTATCAGGGACACCTAACTCTGGAAACACCATATATTTT. The V call is TRBV7-9, the J call TRBJ1-3, with D possibly being TRBD1 (6 bases). Trimming left V 2 bases short and J 0 bases short, with 14 bases between. Germline CDR1 and CDR2: SEHNR and FQNEAQ (reference sequence). The CDR3 runs to 17 residues.